This T cell receptor beta chain was found in a study of blood T cell repertoires in COVID-19. Study overall: Spain, Italy and the United States supplied samples that represented acute and convalescent COVID-19. Nucleic acid was either cDNA or gDNA, and it came from T cells, B-cell-depleted T cells, or PBMCs.

Germline CDR1 KGHDR, CDR2 SFDVKD. There are 14 residues in the CDR3. The trim removed 4 bases at V and 2 bases at J, leaving 2 bases unmatched. Original processing notes: Counts of nucleated cells, estimated from reference gene primer amplification, were obtained. Only in-frame clones appear in the TCRdb table, and some are missing; sequencing was by immunoSEQ multiplex PCR. That table supplies the V and J calls and clone size; D and trimming were determined from the DNA. The table records 200,000 to 300,000 clones, approximately 85% of them present only once. The TCR was taken from a man aged 50 to 60 with COVID-19, enrolled during active disease. The chain links TRBV24-1 to TRBJ2-5; 8 positions agree with TRBD1. The specimen was peripheral blood. As DNA, the CDR3 is TGTGCCACCAGTGAAAGGACAGGGCAAGAGACCCAGTACTTC. Translating it yields CATSERTGQETQYF.